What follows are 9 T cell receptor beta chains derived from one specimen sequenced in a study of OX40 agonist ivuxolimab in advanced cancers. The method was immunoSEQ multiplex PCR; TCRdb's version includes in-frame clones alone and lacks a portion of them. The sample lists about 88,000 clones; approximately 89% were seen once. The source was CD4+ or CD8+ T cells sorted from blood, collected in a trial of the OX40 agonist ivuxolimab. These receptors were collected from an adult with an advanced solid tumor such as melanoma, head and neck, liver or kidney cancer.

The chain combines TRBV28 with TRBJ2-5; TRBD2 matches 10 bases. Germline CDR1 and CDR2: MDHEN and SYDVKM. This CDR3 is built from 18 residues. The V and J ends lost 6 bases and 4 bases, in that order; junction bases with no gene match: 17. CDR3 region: CASRARRSGGARGETQYF. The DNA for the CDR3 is TGTGCCAGCAGGGCCCGAAGGAGCGGGGGGGCCAGAGGAGAGACCCAGTACTTC.

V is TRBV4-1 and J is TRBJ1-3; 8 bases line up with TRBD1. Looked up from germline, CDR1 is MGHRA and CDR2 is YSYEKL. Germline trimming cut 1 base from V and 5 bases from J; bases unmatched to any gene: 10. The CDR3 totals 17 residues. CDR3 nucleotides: TGCGCCAGCAGCCAAGGGCCCAGGGGGCAGAGTAGAAACACCATATATTTT. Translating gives CASSQGPRGQSRNTIYF.

CDR3 bases: TGTGCCAGCAGCTTAGGGGTAGCGGGAGGGTCTGGGGCCAACGTCCTGACTTTC. This sequence encodes CASSLGVAGGSGANVLTF. This chain joins TRBV7-8 and TRBJ2-6; TRBD2 aligns across 11 bases. Germline values: CDR1 SGHVS, CDR2 FQNEAQ. The CDR3 has 18 amino acids. Trimming at V came to 1 base and at J to 1 base, leaving 3 bases not matched to a gene.

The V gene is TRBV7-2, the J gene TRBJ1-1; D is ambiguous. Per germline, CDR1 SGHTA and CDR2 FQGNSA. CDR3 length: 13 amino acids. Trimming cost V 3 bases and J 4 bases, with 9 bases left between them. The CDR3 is CASSLRAGTEAFF. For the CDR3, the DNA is TGTGCCAGCAGCTTGAGGGCGGGCACTGAAGCTTTCTTT.

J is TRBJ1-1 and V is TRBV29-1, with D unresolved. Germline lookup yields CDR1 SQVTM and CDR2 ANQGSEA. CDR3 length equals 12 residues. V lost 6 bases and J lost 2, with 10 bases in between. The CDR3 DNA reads TGCAGCGTCCACTGGCCTAACACTGAAGCTTTCTTT. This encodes CSVHWPNTEAFF.

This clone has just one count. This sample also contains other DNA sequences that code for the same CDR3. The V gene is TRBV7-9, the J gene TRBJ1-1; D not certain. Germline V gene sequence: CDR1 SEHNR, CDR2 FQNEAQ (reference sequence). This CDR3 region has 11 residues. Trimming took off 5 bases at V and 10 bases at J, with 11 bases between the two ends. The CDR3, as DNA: TGTGCCAGCAGCCTCGGTGGGCCAGCTTTCTTT. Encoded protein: CASSLGGPAFF.

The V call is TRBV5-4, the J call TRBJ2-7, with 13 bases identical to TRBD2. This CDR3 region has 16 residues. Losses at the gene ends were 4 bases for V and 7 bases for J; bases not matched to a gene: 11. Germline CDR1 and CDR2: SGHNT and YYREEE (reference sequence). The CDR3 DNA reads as TGTGCCAGCAGCCCCGCCGGGACTAGCGGGGATAGGGAGCAGTACTTC. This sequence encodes CASSPAGTSGDREQYF.

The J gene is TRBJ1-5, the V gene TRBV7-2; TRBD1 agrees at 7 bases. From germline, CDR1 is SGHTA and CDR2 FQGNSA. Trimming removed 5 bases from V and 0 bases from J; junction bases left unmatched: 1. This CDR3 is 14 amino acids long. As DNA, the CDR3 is TGTGCCAGCAGCCAGGGGGGTAGCAATCAGCCCCAGCATTTT. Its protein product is CASSQGGSNQPQHF.

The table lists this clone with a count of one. In DNA, the CDR3 is TGTGCCAGCAGCAACATGAACACTGAAGCTTTCTTT. Translating gives CASSNMNTEAFF. The chain joins TRBV28 to TRBJ1-1; D unresolved. The CDR3 has 12 amino acids. Looked up from germline, CDR1 is MDHEN and CDR2 is SYDVKM. V lost 6 bases and J lost 0, with 5 bases in between. The whole variable domain, remainder taken from reference TRBV28 and TRBJ1-1, is DVKVTQSSRYLVKRTGEKVFLECVQDMDHENMFWYRQDPGLGLRLIYFSYDVKMKEKGDIPEGYSVSREKKERFSLILESASTNQTSMYLCASSNMNTEAFFGQGTRLTVV.